These 22 T cell receptor beta chains came from one sample sequenced in a study of T cells in tumors after PD-1 blockade. TCRdb keeps only in-frame clones here, not all; method: immunoSEQ multiplex PCR. The data show around 49,000 clones, 81% seen once. The specimen was PBMCs, collected before anti-PD-1 treatment. The receptors were gathered from a human donor with basal cell carcinoma.

The chain combines TRBV6-2 or TRBV6-3 with TRBJ2-3; D uncertain. CDR1 and CDR2 (germline): MNHEY, SVGEGT. The V and J ends lost 6 bases and 3 bases respectively, with 7 bases between them. The CDR3 totals 12 residues. The CDR3, as DNA: TGTGCCAGCAGCCAGACTACAGATACGCAGTATTTT. This encodes CASSQTTDTQYF.

This clone occurred a few times. The V call is TRBV15, the J call TRBJ2-5; 7 bases align to TRBD1. V shed 4 bases, J shed 4 bases, and the junction held 15 bases outside the gene matches. Germline values: CDR1 LNHNV, CDR2 YYDKDF (reference sequence). The CDR3 contains 17 residues. CDR3 in DNA: TGTGCCACCAGCACCTGGGACAGACAGCGCATGGGAGAGACCCAGTACTTC. Translating it yields CATSTWDRQRMGETQYF.

Worth noting for this clone: The sample has other DNA sequences that encode this CDR3 too. The V gene is TRBV5-6, the J gene TRBJ1-6, with 8 nucleotides matching TRBD1. The germline CDR1 and CDR2 sequences are SGHDT and YYEEEE. This CDR3 is 17 amino acids long. V dropped 1 base and J dropped 1; count of bases not matched to a gene: 4. The chain's CDR3 is CASSLNRGASYNSPLHF. The CDR3 DNA follows: TGTGCCAGCAGCTTGAACAGGGGGGCATCCTATAATTCACCCCTCCACTTT.

The V and J genes are TRBV25-1 and TRBJ2-1, with D unclear. This CDR3 is 11 amino acids long. CDR1 is MGHDK, CDR2 SYGVNS, per germline. The CDR3 region is CAASFNNEQFF. The DNA of the CDR3 is TGTGCAGCTTCCTTTAACAATGAGCAGTTCTTC. Variable domain in full (rest from reference TRBV25-1 and TRBJ2-1): EADIYQTPRYLVIGTGKKITLECSQTMGHDKMYWYQQDPGMELHLIHYSYGVNSTEKGDLSSESTVSRIRTEHFPLTLESARPSHTSQYLCAASFNNEQFFGPGTRLTVL.

This clone was seen a single time. This sequence joins TRBV6-5 and TRBJ2-2; weak D call: TRBD2 (6 bases). The V end was cut by 6 bases, the J end by 5 bases, with 10 bases between. The CDR3 runs 13 residues. Germline V gene sequence: CDR1 MNHEY, CDR2 SVGAGI. The CDR3 reads CASRSGETGELFF. The CDR3 DNA reads TGTGCCAGCAGGTCGGGGGAAACCGGGGAGCTGTTTTTT.

The V call is TRBV5-1, the J call TRBJ1-2, with a tentative D call TRBD1 (5 bases). The germline V gene encodes CDR1 SGHRS and CDR2 YFSETQ. The CDR3 spans 14 residues. V was trimmed by 0 bases and J by 1 base, leaving 7 bases between them. The CDR3 loop reads CASSLVGVNYGYTF. The CDR3 bases are TGCGCCAGCAGCTTGGTAGGGGTTAACTATGGCTACACCTTC. Looking up the rest from reference TRBV5-1 and TRBJ1-2 gives the full variable domain: KAGVTQTPRYLIKTRGQQVTLSCSPISGHRSVSWYQQTPGQGLQFLFEYFSETQRNKGNFPGRFSGRQFSNSRSEMNVSTLELGDSALYLCASSLVGVNYGYTFGSGTRLTVV.

The rearrangement joins TRBV2 to TRBJ2-2; 7 bases agree with TRBD2. From germline, CDR1 is SNHLY and CDR2 FYNNEI. Losses at the gene ends were 7 bases for V and 3 bases for J; bases not matched to a gene: 11. CDR3 size: 16 residues. Here the CDR3 DNA reads TGTGCCAGCATCGGGGCTAGCGGATTATACACCGGGGAGCTGTTTTTT. Translation gives CASIGASGLYTGELFF.

This chain uses TRBV3-1 (or the pseudogene TRBV3-2) with TRBJ1-5; 7 bases agree with TRBD1. V gave up 4 bases and J gave up 3 bases; unmatched junction bases: 6. This CDR3 is built from 15 residues. The germline V gene has CDR1 LGHDT and CDR2 YNNKEL (reference sequence). The CDR3 bases are TGTGCCAGCAGCCCTGCGGACAGGCCCAATCAGCCCCAGCATTTT. Residues: CASSPADRPNQPQHF.

The CDR3 DNA reads TGTGCCAGCAGCCAAGATGTCCAGCGGGGGGGAACTAGCGGGGAGCTGTTTTTT. Residues: CASSQDVQRGGTSGELFF. This chain links TRBV4-2 with TRBJ2-2; the match to TRBD2 covers 10 bases. CDR1 LGHNA and CDR2 YNFKEQ come from the germline V gene. Trimming removed 0 bases from V and 7 bases from J; junction bases left unmatched: 11. This CDR3 is 18 amino acids long.

The table lists this clone with a few counts. This chain connects TRBV30 to TRBJ1-6; D might be TRBD1 (5 bases). The germline V and J ends were trimmed by 3 bases and 8 bases, with 20 bases remaining between them. This CDR3 is built from 16 residues. Germline assignment: CDR1 GTSNPN and CDR2 SVGIG (reference sequence). Here the CDR3 DNA reads TGTGCCTGGAGGTCAGGCCCTTCCTTCAGGGATTCACCCCTCCACTTT. Translation gives CAWRSGPSFRDSPLHF.

J is TRBJ1-2 and V is TRBV7-2; D is ambiguous. V gave up 1 base and J gave up 7 bases, with 10 bases separating them. This CDR3 has 13 amino acids. CDR1 and CDR2 from the germline V gene are SGHTA and FQGNSA. The CDR3 loop reads CASSLGGQVGYTF. CDR3 DNA sequence: TGTGCCAGCAGCTTAGGAGGGCAGGTTGGCTACACCTTC. The variable domain in full, with the rest retrieved from reference TRBV7-2 and TRBJ1-2, is GAGVSQSPSNKVTEKGKDVELRCDPISGHTALYWYRQSLGQGLEFLIYFQGNSAPDKSGLPSDRFSAERTGGSVSTLTIQRTQQEDSAVYLCASSLGGQVGYTFGSGTRLTVV.

This rearrangement joins TRBV7-6 to TRBJ2-5; TRBD2 agrees at 11 bases. There are 15 residues in the CDR3. With 4 bases clipped from V and 2 bases from J, the junction kept 3 bases outside the gene matches. Germline CDR1 SGHVS, CDR2 FNYEAQ. The CDR3 DNA follows: TGTGCCAGCAGCTACATAGCGGGGGGGCAAGAGACCCAGTACTTC. It codes for CASSYIAGGQETQYF.

The V call is TRBV5-5, the J call TRBJ2-1; 10 bases map to TRBD2. CDR3 size: 20 residues. Germline values: CDR1 SGHKS, CDR2 YYEKEE (reference sequence). V was clipped by 4 bases and J by 0 bases; unmatched bases: 16. The CDR3 loop is CASSPLPPSGGPSSYNEQFF. The CDR3 nucleotides are TGTGCCAGCAGCCCACTACCTCCTAGCGGGGGCCCTAGCTCCTACAATGAGCAGTTCTTC. The full variable domain, in which reference TRBV5-5 and TRBJ2-1 provide the parts outside the CDR3, is DAGVTQSPTHLIKTRGQQVTLRCSPISGHKSVSWYQQVLGQGPQFIFQYYEKEERGRGNFPDRFSARQFPNYSSELNVNALLLGDSALYLCASSPLPPSGGPSSYNEQFFGPGTRLTVL.

The gene calls are TRBV5-1 and TRBJ2-2; 8 bases line up with TRBD1. Trimming took 4 bases from V and 1 from J; bases not matched to a gene: 6. Germline CDR1 SGHRS, CDR2 YFSETQ. The CDR3 consists of 16 residues. CDR3 loop: CASSPRQGRNTGELFF. DNA for the CDR3: TGCGCCAGCAGCCCGAGACAGGGGCGGAACACCGGGGAGCTGTTTTTT. The variable domain in full, completed from reference TRBV5-1 and TRBJ2-2, reads KAGVTQTPRYLIKTRGQQVTLSCSPISGHRSVSWYQQTPGQGLQFLFEYFSETQRNKGNFPGRFSGRQFSNSRSEMNVSTLELGDSALYLCASSPRQGRNTGELFFGEGSRLTVL.

J is TRBJ2-1 and V is TRBV6-4; 12 nucleotides agree with TRBD1. This CDR3 has 13 residues. V was pared by 6 bases and J by 10 bases, with 4 bases of the junction left unmatched. Germline V CDR1 and CDR2: MRHNA, SNTAGT. CDR3 loop: CASRGQGAGEQFF. The CDR3 DNA follows: TGTGCCAGCAGGGGACAGGGGGCTGGCGAGCAGTTCTTC.

V usage is TRBV7-2 and J usage is TRBJ1-5; D call uncertain. This CDR3 has 18 amino acids. In germline, CDR1 is SGHTA, CDR2 FQGNSA. Trimming shortened V by 5 bases and J by 3 bases, and 23 bases separated the two germline ends. CDR3 sequence: CASSPHAAQAALNQPQHF. CDR3 nucleotides: TGTGCCAGCAGCCCGCACGCGGCTCAGGCGGCCCTCAATCAGCCCCAGCATTTT. Drawing the rest from reference TRBV7-2 and TRBJ1-5, the complete variable domain is GAGVSQSPSNKVTEKGKDVELRCDPISGHTALYWYRQSLGQGLEFLIYFQGNSAPDKSGLPSDRFSAERTGGSVSTLTIQRTQQEDSAVYLCASSPHAAQAALNQPQHFGDGTRLSIL.

The rearrangement uses TRBV5-1 and TRBJ1-1; maybe TRBD1 (5 bases). CDR1 is SGHRS, CDR2 YFSETQ, per germline. Trimming pared 2 bases from V and 4 bases from J, leaving 9 bases between. This CDR3 is built from 13 residues. Here the CDR3 DNA reads TGCGCCAGCAGCTTAGAGGGGACCACTGAAGCTTTCTTT. Protein sequence: CASSLEGTTEAFF.

The rearrangement joins TRBV7-9 to TRBJ1-2; no clear D. The ends were cut back, 0 bases at V and 2 bases at J, with 10 bases in the middle. Germline-derived CDR1 and CDR2 are SEHNR and FQNEAQ (reference sequence). The CDR3 covers 15 residues. CDR3 in DNA: TGTGCCAGCAGCTTAGCGCTGGCAGACAACTATGGCTACACCTTC. This codes for CASSLALADNYGYTF.

CDR3 sequence reads: CASSLEGRSNQPQHF. The DNA for the CDR3 is TGTGCCAGCAGCTTGGAGGGTAGGAGCAATCAGCCCCAGCATTTT. The chain links TRBV5-5 to TRBJ1-5; D unresolved. The CDR3 sequence is 15 residues long. The V end lost 0 bases, the J end lost 1 base, and 8 bases lay between the germline ends. Germline CDR1 is SGHKS and CDR2 is YYEKEE (reference sequence).

The count of this clone is one. The rearrangement uses TRBV30 and TRBJ2-7; D possibly uses TRBD1 or TRBD2 (5 bases each). V dropped 2 bases and J dropped 0 bases, with 11 bases sitting between them. This CDR3 is built from 14 residues. CDR1 GTSNPN and CDR2 SVGIG come from the germline V gene (reference sequence). CDR3 in DNA: TGTGCCTGGAGTCGGGGACCTAGCTCCTACGAGCAGTACTTC. Its protein product is CAWSRGPSSYEQYF.

The chain employs TRBV19 and TRBJ2-1, with 9 bases matching TRBD1. The CDR3 length is 14 residues. The ends lost 7 bases at V and 6 bases at J; junction bases unmatched: 7. Germline V gives CDR1 LNHDA, CDR2 SQIVND (reference sequence). CDR3 bases: TGTGCCAGTAACACAGACAGGGGGGGCAATGAGCAGTTCTTC. Translation: CASNTDRGGNEQFF.

The gene calls are TRBV18 and TRBJ2-3, with D possibly called TRBD1 or TRBD2 (5 bases each). The CDR3 loop spans 15 amino acids. Germline assignment: CDR1 KGHSH and CDR2 LQKENI. Trimming removed 6 bases from V and 5 bases from J, with 18 bases in between. The CDR3, as DNA: TGTGCCAGCTCTCGACAGCGGACCGCGCAAGATACGCAGTATTTT. It encodes CASSRQRTAQDTQYF.